Reported below is one T cell receptor (beta chain). The assay was immunoSEQ multiplex PCR, and TCRdb's table has in-frame clones only and misses some. This sample has around 8,100 clones, with 75% to 85% found just once. The data derive from a study of T cells after somatic rescue of genetic block. CDR3 size: 17 residues. Trimming removed 0 bases from V and 0 bases from J, with 12 bases in between. Per the germline V gene, CDR1 is LGHNA and CDR2 is YSLEER. This sequence joins TRBV4-3 and TRBJ1-5; D uncertain. The sequence was collected from a boy aged 5-17 years. The sample consisted of peripheral blood mononuclear cells (PBMCs). CDR3 amino acids: CASSQDVTEYSNQPQHF. DNA of the CDR3: TGCGCCAGCAGCCAAGATGTTACCGAGTATAGCAATCAGCCCCAGCATTTT.